Shown below are 26 T cell receptor beta chains from a single sample sequenced in a study of T cell responses to AZD1222 COVID-19 vaccine. Here immunoSEQ multiplex PCR was the method, and the copy in TCRdb shows in-frame clones only, minus some. The table has 130,000 or so clones, 88% seen once; the top ten hold 4.5% to 7%. Sample: peripheral blood, taken 28 days after the second AZD1222 dose. Receptor source: an adult who received the AZD1222 COVID-19 vaccine.

The V gene is TRBV6-5, the J gene TRBJ2-3; no firm D call. Trimming took 2 bases from V and 4 from J, leaving 7 bases between them. The germline V gene has CDR1 MNHEY and CDR2 SVGAGI. CDR3 size: 13 residues. The CDR3 is CASSYPPADTQYF. CDR3 coding DNA: TGTGCCAGCAGTTACCCACCCGCAGATACGCAGTATTTT.

The chain employs TRBV25-1 and TRBJ2-2; TRBD1 agrees at 7 bases. After removal of 8 bases from V and 2 bases from J, the junction contained 8 bases not matched to a gene. The CDR3 totals 15 residues. In germline, CDR1 is MGHDK, CDR2 SYGVNS. The CDR3 loop is CASGTASINTGELFF. The CDR3 DNA reads as TGTGCCAGCGGGACAGCCTCCATCAACACCGGGGAGCTGTTTTTT.

This chain joins TRBV27 and TRBJ2-7; D unresolved. This CDR3 is built from 12 residues. V shed 5 bases and J shed 3 bases, with 8 bases lying between them. Germline V gene data show CDR1 as MNHEY and CDR2 as SMNVEV (reference sequence). The CDR3, as DNA: TGTGCCAGCAGTCTAGACCTCTACGAGCAGTACTTC. The encoded protein is CASSLDLYEQYF.

The V call is TRBV19, the J call TRBJ2-7; the match to TRBD2 covers 8 bases. The CDR3 loop spans 16 amino acids. Germline V lookup: CDR1 LNHDA, CDR2 SQIVND (reference sequence). V shed 0 bases and J 3 bases; nucleotides not matched to a gene: 7. The CDR3 DNA reads as TGTGCCAGTAGTATAGATCTGCGGGGGGCAGTCTACGAGCAGTACTTC. Its translation is CASSIDLRGAVYEQYF.

The V and J genes are TRBV7-2 and TRBJ1-3; D remains ambiguous. Germline V lookup: CDR1 SGHTA, CDR2 FQGNSA. The CDR3 is made up of 14 amino acids. Trimming took off 1 base at V and 2 bases at J, with 6 bases between the two ends. CDR3 DNA: TGTGCCAGCAGCTTAGGGACGGCTGGAAACACCATATATTTT. Residues: CASSLGTAGNTIYF.

This clone has more than one count but fewer than ten. This chain uses TRBV6-2 or TRBV6-3 with TRBJ1-6; no clear D gene. V dropped 2 bases and J dropped 7 bases, with 12 bases sitting between them. CDR3 length: 15 amino acids. CDR1 and CDR2 (germline): MNHEY, SVGEGT. The CDR3: CASSYRGRTNSPLHF. CDR3 DNA: TGTGCCAGCAGTTACCGAGGACGGACGAATTCACCCCTCCACTTT.

CDR3 coding DNA: TGTGCCAGCACCGGACAGTTGTTCTACGAGCAGTACTTC. This translates into CASTGQLFYEQYF. This chain uses TRBV2 with TRBJ2-7, with D possibly being TRBD1 (6 bases). The V gene lost 7 bases and the J gene lost 3 bases, with 13 bases spanning the gap. The V gene's germline CDR1 is SNHLY and CDR2 FYNNEI. CDR3 length: 13 amino acids. Full variable domain (missing parts from reference TRBV2 and TRBJ2-7): EPEVTQTPSHQVTQMGQEVILRCVPISNHLYFYWYRQILGQKVEFLVSFYNNEISEKSEIFDDQFSVERPDGSNFTLKIRSTKLEDSAMYFCASTGQLFYEQYFGPGTRLTVT.

V usage is TRBV24-1 and J usage is TRBJ1-5; D gene uncertain. Trimming removed 3 bases at V and 0 bases at J, with 17 bases between. The CDR3 runs to 18 residues. Germline V lookup: CDR1 KGHDR, CDR2 SFDVKD. CDR3 sequence: CATSDPSEAADSNQPQHF. CDR3 nucleotides: TGTGCCACCAGTGATCCCTCCGAGGCGGCTGATAGCAATCAGCCCCAGCATTTT.

V and J are TRBV11-2 and TRBJ2-3; D possibly uses TRBD1 or TRBD2 (5 bases each). The CDR3 loop spans 13 amino acids. V was cut by 5 bases and J by 3 bases, with 9 bases left in between. CDR1 is SGHAT, CDR2 FQNNGV, per germline. CDR3 nucleotide sequence: TGTGCCAGCAGCCCCGGGGCGACAGATACGCAGTATTTT. It codes for CASSPGATDTQYF.

The chain uses TRBV11-1 and TRBJ2-5; D is undetermined. Trimming pared 1 base from V and 3 bases from J, leaving 6 bases between. The CDR3 is 13 amino acids. Germline V gives CDR1 SGHAT, CDR2 FQDESV (reference sequence). The CDR3 loop reads CASSLVTEETQYF. CDR3 nucleotides: TGTGCCAGCAGCTTAGTAACAGAAGAGACCCAGTACTTC.

This rearrangement joins TRBV2 to TRBJ2-1; D might be TRBD1 (7 bases). The CDR3 contains 15 residues. The V end lost 11 bases, the J end lost 0 bases, and 17 bases lay between the germline ends. Germline loops: CDR1 SNHLY, CDR2 FYNNEI. CDR3 residues: CAAGGRGSSYNEQFF. CDR3 nucleotide sequence: TGTGCCGCCGGGGGCAGGGGGAGCTCCTACAATGAGCAGTTCTTC.

The CDR3 reads CASSRADRGPSFLYF. DNA for the CDR3: TGTGCCAGTAGTCGGGCGGACAGGGGACCCTCTTTTCTGTACTTC. The J gene is TRBJ2-7, the V gene TRBV19; 9 nucleotides align to TRBD1. Trimming cost V 5 bases and J 12 bases; bases outside gene matches: 17. CDR1 is LNHDA, CDR2 SQIVND, per germline (reference sequence). This CDR3 is 15 amino acids long.

The count of this clone is one. The V and J genes are TRBV7-2 and TRBJ2-5; tentative D call: TRBD2 (6 bases). V shed 3 bases and J shed 5 bases, with 10 bases lying between them. Germline V gives CDR1 SGHTA, CDR2 FQGNSA. CDR3 length equals 13 residues. CDR3 region: CASSLTSDETQYF. The CDR3 DNA sequence: TGTGCCAGCAGCTTGACTAGTGACGAGACCCAGTACTTC.

This chain uses TRBV6-1 with TRBJ1-4, with D maybe TRBD1 (6 bases). From germline, CDR1 is MNHNS and CDR2 SASEGT. The V and J ends lost 5 bases and 8 bases respectively, with 18 bases between them. The CDR3 has 15 amino acids. CDR3 amino acids: CASSSPGRGREKLFF. In nucleotides, the CDR3 is TGTGCCAGCAGTTCCCCGGGCAGGGGAAGGGAAAAACTGTTTTTT.

This clone was recorded once. The chain has TRBV4-1 and TRBJ2-7, with D perhaps TRBD1 or TRBD2 (7 bases each). The V end was cut by 1 base, the J end by 7 bases, with 20 bases between. CDR1 is MGHRA and CDR2 is YSYEKL in the germline V gene. This CDR3 is 16 amino acids long. CDR3 sequence (DNA): TGCGCCAGCAGCCAAGGATTCGGAGGGAGGGGGCTGGAGCAGTACTTC. Translating gives CASSQGFGGRGLEQYF.

The J gene is TRBJ1-3, the V gene TRBV11-3; D might be TRBD1 (6 bases). The CDR3 has 14 residues. V lost 4 bases and J lost 1, with 8 bases in between. Germline V CDR1 and CDR2: SGHNT, YENEEA. The CDR3 reads CASSSGQSGNTIYF. The DNA of the CDR3 is TGTGCCAGCAGCTCCGGACAGTCTGGAAACACCATATATTTT.

This clone was seen a few times. J is TRBJ1-6 and V is TRBV11-1, with TRBD1 identical over 7 bases. V lost 5 bases to trimming and J lost 10 bases; unmatched junction nucleotides: 8. This CDR3 comprises 14 residues. The germline V gene has CDR1 SGHAT and CDR2 FQDESV (reference sequence). CDR3 protein: CASSATRGESPLHF. The CDR3 DNA reads as TGTGCCAGCAGCGCCACCAGGGGGGAATCACCCCTCCACTTT.

The rearrangement links TRBV5-1 to TRBJ1-2, with TRBD1 matching over 9 bases. Germline CDR1 and CDR2: SGHRS and YFSETQ. The V and J ends lost 4 bases and 6 bases, in that order; junction bases with no gene match: 4. The CDR3 length is 13 residues. The DNA for the CDR3 is TGCGCCAGCAGCCTACAGGGGGCCGATGGCTACACCTTC. Translation gives CASSLQGADGYTF.

The genes are TRBV4-3 and TRBJ2-7, with unresolved D. Germline loops: CDR1 LGHNA, CDR2 YSLEER. V shed 2 bases and J shed 0 bases, with 5 bases lying between them. CDR3 length equals 13 residues. This CDR3 is CASSQTVSYEQYF. Here the CDR3 DNA reads TGCGCCAGCAGCCAAACAGTCTCCTACGAGCAGTACTTC.

The chain employs TRBV5-6 and TRBJ1-5, with D possibly TRBD1 on 5 matching bases. V dropped 4 bases and J dropped 1 base, with 6 bases sitting between them. The CDR3 loop spans 13 amino acids. Germline CDR1 and CDR2: SGHDT and YYEEEE. The CDR3 is CASSRDSNQPQHF. The CDR3 nucleotides are TGTGCCAGCAGCCGGGACAGCAATCAGCCCCAGCATTTT. The full variable domain, its missing parts supplied by reference TRBV5-6 and TRBJ1-5, is DAGVTQSPTHLIKTRGQQVTLRCSPKSGHDTVSWYQQALGQGPQFIFQYYEEEERQRGNFPDRFSGHQFPNYSSELNVNALLLGDSALYLCASSRDSNQPQHFGDGTRLSIL.

The V gene is TRBV14, the J gene TRBJ2-1, with 11 bases fitting TRBD2. The CDR3 runs to 20 residues. The V segment lost 1 base and the J segment 0 bases; nucleotides outside the gene matches: 11. Germline assignment: CDR1 SGHDN and CDR2 FVKESK. In nucleotides, the CDR3 is TGTGCCAGCAGCCAAGGGTTTGGACTAGCGGGTTTTAACTCCTACAATGAGCAGTTCTTC. This codes for CASSQGFGLAGFNSYNEQFF.

This chain joins TRBV11-3 and TRBJ2-3; 7 bases fit TRBD1. The trim removed 5 bases at V and 5 bases at J, leaving 10 bases unmatched. Per germline, CDR1 SGHNT and CDR2 YENEEA. CDR3 length: 15 residues. CDR3 bases: TGTGCCAGCAGCGGAGAGGGGACAGTTCTAGATACGCAGTATTTT. Protein product: CASSGEGTVLDTQYF.

This clone has only a few counts. This chain links TRBV7-2 with TRBJ2-7, with D perhaps matching TRBD1 (6 bases). The CDR3 has 15 residues. V shed 3 bases and J shed 7 bases, with 19 bases lying between them. In germline, CDR1 is SGHTA, CDR2 FQGNSA. CDR3 DNA: TGTGCCAGCAGCTTTGCTTGGGACACCTCCTTTGAGCAGTACTTC. It codes for CASSFAWDTSFEQYF.

This clone was counted between two and nine times. V gene TRBV11-3 combines with J gene TRBJ2-1, with D possibly being TRBD2 (6 bases). V was trimmed by 2 bases and J by 7 bases, leaving 12 bases between them. Germline values: CDR1 SGHNT, CDR2 YENEEA. This CDR3 region has 14 residues. CDR3 coding DNA: TGTGCCAGCAGCTTACGGGGGTACAATAATGAGCAGTTCTTC. Protein product: CASSLRGYNNEQFF.

V is TRBV6-5 and J is TRBJ1-1, with 8 bases lining up with TRBD1. V shed 6 bases and J 1 base; nucleotides not matched to a gene: 4. The CDR3 is 14 amino acids. Germline lookup yields CDR1 MNHEY and CDR2 SVGAGI. The CDR3: CASRPGTGNTEAFF. CDR3 sequence (DNA): TGTGCCAGCAGACCCGGGACAGGGAACACTGAAGCTTTCTTT.

This sequence joins TRBV3-1 (or the pseudogene TRBV3-2) and TRBJ1-1; D may be TRBD1 (5 bases). CDR3 length: 13 amino acids. Trimming shortened V by 4 bases and J by 3 bases, and 9 bases separated the two germline ends. Looked up from germline, CDR1 is LGHDT and CDR2 is YNNKEL (reference sequence). Written as DNA, the CDR3 is TGTGCCAGCAGCCCATTGGGGGACACTGAAGCTTTCTTT. Translation: CASSPLGDTEAFF.